Following are 14 T cell receptor beta chains from one sample sequenced in a study of shared clonotypes between healthy human individuals (dated by TCRdb to the early 2020s). The library was generated by the immunoSEQ multiplex PCR assay. The source is immuneACCESS, and TCRdb retained only in-frame sequences with V and J called. Part of the clones is not carried over; for the studies checked, unresolved V genes explain less than half of this, and the remainder is unexplained. In this sample the table shows approximately 2,200,000 clones, under 95% of which occur a single time. The ten largest clonotypes hold more than 1.5% of the sample. CD8 naive samples were obtained by positive selection for CCR7 among CD45RO-negative cells, yielding a CD45RA+CCR7+ population from which TemRA cells were excluded. Material: naive CD8+ T cells from PBMCs. Taken with the paper, the label for cell subset or site translates to: CD45RA+CCR7+. The receptors were gathered from a man in his late teens or twenties in good health. Some clones in this sample may be carry-over from other donors' samples.

The chain links TRBV7-3 to TRBJ1-6; 10 positions match TRBD1. Trimming took 5 bases from V and 7 from J; bases not matched to a gene: 5. Per germline, CDR1 SGHTA and CDR2 FQGTGA. The CDR3 extends over 15 amino acids. As DNA, the CDR3 is TGTGCCAGCAGCATAGGGACAGGGGTCAATTCACCCCTCCACTTT. It encodes CASSIGTGVNSPLHF.

The rearrangement uses TRBV19 and TRBJ1-5; perhaps TRBD1 as D (6 bases). The germline CDR1 and CDR2 sequences are LNHDA and SQIVND (reference sequence). Deletions cut 6 bases from V and 6 bases from J, with 15 bases between. The CDR3 loop spans 14 amino acids. The CDR3 spells CASRMGGPGQPQHF. The CDR3, as DNA: TGTGCCAGTAGAATGGGGGGGCCGGGTCAGCCCCAGCATTTT. Using reference TRBV19 and TRBJ1-5 for the parts outside the CDR3, the full variable domain is DGGITQSPKYLFRKEGQNVTLSCEQNLNHDAMYWYRQDPGQGLRLIYYSQIVNDFQKGDIAEGYSVSREKKESFPLTVTSAQKNPTAFYLCASRMGGPGQPQHFGDGTRLSIL.

On this clone: The identical CDR3 is also encoded by other nucleotide sequences in the sample. The rearrangement uses TRBV27 and TRBJ2-7; 9 bases are a match to TRBD1. CDR1 and CDR2 (germline): MNHEY, SMNVEV (reference sequence). V dropped 4 bases and J dropped 5; count of bases not matched to a gene: 9. CDR3 length equals 15 residues. The CDR3 sequence: CASSSPGQGTNEQYF. The CDR3 DNA reads TGTGCCAGCAGTTCGCCGGGACAGGGAACCAACGAGCAGTACTTC.

The rearrangement links TRBV4-1 to TRBJ2-7; D not certain. V shed 0 bases and J shed 2 bases, with 11 bases lying between them. Germline V gene data show CDR1 as MGHRA and CDR2 as YSYEKL. The CDR3 runs to 15 residues. The CDR3 spells CASSQEYYSTYEQYF. In DNA, the CDR3 is TGCGCCAGCAGCCAAGAATATTACAGCACCTACGAGCAGTACTTC.

This sequence joins TRBV9 and TRBJ2-4, with D perhaps matching TRBD1 (7 bases). The germline V gene encodes CDR1 SGDLS and CDR2 YYNGEE. The CDR3 runs 13 residues. Between the trimmed V and J ends, which lost 6 bases and 7 bases, there was a span of 14 bases. CDR3 sequence: CASTPSGGNIQYF. The DNA for the CDR3 is TGTGCCAGCACCCCGTCAGGGGGGAACATTCAGTACTTC.

V is TRBV4-1 and J is TRBJ2-1; D is possibly TRBD1 (5 bases). Trimming took 4 bases from V and 8 from J, leaving 18 bases between them. The CDR3 is 15 residues long. The germline V gene has CDR1 MGHRA and CDR2 YSYEKL. Written as DNA, the CDR3 is TGCGCCAGCAGCCGCAGGCCCGACAGTGGGCATGAGCAGTTCTTC. As protein: CASSRRPDSGHEQFF.

Details on this clone: At the DNA level, this CDR3 is encoded by other sequences in the same sample as well. The J gene is TRBJ2-1, the V gene TRBV27; 11 bases fit TRBD2. The germline V gene encodes CDR1 MNHEY and CDR2 SMNVEV (reference sequence). Trimming took 0 bases from V and 4 from J; bases not matched to a gene: 2. The CDR3 extends over 16 amino acids. CDR3 in DNA: TGTGCCAGCAGTTTATCCGGGACTAGCGGATACAATGAGCAGTTCTTC. Residues: CASSLSGTSGYNEQFF.

The chain couples TRBV28 to TRBJ1-2, with TRBD1 matching 8 bases. The CDR3 runs 13 residues. CDR1 is MDHEN, CDR2 SYDVKM, per germline. V shed 6 bases, J shed 14 bases, and the junction held 14 bases outside the gene matches. The CDR3 nucleotides read TGTGCCAGCAGCCTAAGGGGACAGGAAGCCATAACCTTC. Translating it yields CASSLRGQEAITF.

This clone was found many times. V usage is TRBV2 and J usage is TRBJ2-5; tentatively, D is TRBD2 (5 bases). V dropped 1 base and J dropped 5 bases, with 14 bases sitting between them. Germline loops: CDR1 SNHLY, CDR2 FYNNEI. The length of the CDR3 is 15 residues. CDR3 sequence: CASSEEPGLKETQYF. The CDR3 DNA reads as TGTGCCAGCAGTGAAGAGCCGGGGTTGAAGGAGACCCAGTACTTC.

Notes on this clone: Other DNA sequences in the sample encode the same CDR3. The chain has TRBV6-5 and TRBJ2-3; the D gene is possibly TRBD1 (6 bases). The ends were cut back, 6 bases at V and 6 bases at J, with 10 bases in the middle. The CDR3 has 12 residues. The germline gives CDR1 MNHEY, CDR2 SVGAGI. The CDR3 is CASRTGIDTQYF. DNA of the CDR3: TGTGCCAGCAGAACAGGGATTGATACGCAGTATTTT.

The chain combines TRBV2 with TRBJ2-3; D possibly corresponds to TRBD2 (6 bases). The CDR3 totals 15 residues. Trimming stripped 2 bases from V and 6 bases from J, with 15 bases between. Germline V gives CDR1 SNHLY, CDR2 FYNNEI. The CDR3 coding sequence is TGTGCCAGCAGTGAATCGACTAGTACTAGGGATACGCAGTATTTT. Translating gives CASSESTSTRDTQYF. The full variable domain, with the rest looked up from reference TRBV2 and TRBJ2-3, is EPEVTQTPSHQVTQMGQEVILRCVPISNHLYFYWYRQILGQKVEFLVSFYNNEISEKSEIFDDQFSVERPDGSNFTLKIRSTKLEDSAMYFCASSESTSTRDTQYFGPGTRLTVL.

Note on this clone: The sample has other DNA sequences that encode this CDR3 too. The V call is TRBV9, the J call TRBJ2-1, with 11 bases fitting TRBD2. Germline CDR1 SGDLS, CDR2 YYNGEE. This CDR3 is built from 15 residues. V shed 4 bases and J 4 bases; nucleotides not matched to a gene: 4. The CDR3: CASSLGTSGYNEQFF. CDR3 nucleotide sequence: TGTGCCAGCAGCTTAGGGACTAGCGGATACAATGAGCAGTTCTTC.

The chain couples TRBV27 to TRBJ2-7; D uncertain. Germline V gene sequence: CDR1 MNHEY, CDR2 SMNVEV (reference sequence). The ends were cut back, 2 bases at V and 6 bases at J, with 8 bases in the middle. The CDR3 has 12 residues. This CDR3 is CASSLELTEQYF. The CDR3 DNA is TGTGCCAGCAGTTTAGAGTTAACCGAGCAGTACTTC.

The chain combines TRBV4-2 with TRBJ1-2; 8 bases map to TRBD1. Looked up from germline, CDR1 is LGHNA and CDR2 is YNFKEQ. Unmatched junction bases numbered 9, after V lost 1 base and J lost 2 bases. The length of the CDR3 is 17 residues. CDR3 in amino acids: CASSQVYRDRLNYGYTF. The CDR3 DNA follows: TGTGCCAGCAGCCAAGTTTACCGGGACAGGCTAAACTATGGCTACACCTTC.